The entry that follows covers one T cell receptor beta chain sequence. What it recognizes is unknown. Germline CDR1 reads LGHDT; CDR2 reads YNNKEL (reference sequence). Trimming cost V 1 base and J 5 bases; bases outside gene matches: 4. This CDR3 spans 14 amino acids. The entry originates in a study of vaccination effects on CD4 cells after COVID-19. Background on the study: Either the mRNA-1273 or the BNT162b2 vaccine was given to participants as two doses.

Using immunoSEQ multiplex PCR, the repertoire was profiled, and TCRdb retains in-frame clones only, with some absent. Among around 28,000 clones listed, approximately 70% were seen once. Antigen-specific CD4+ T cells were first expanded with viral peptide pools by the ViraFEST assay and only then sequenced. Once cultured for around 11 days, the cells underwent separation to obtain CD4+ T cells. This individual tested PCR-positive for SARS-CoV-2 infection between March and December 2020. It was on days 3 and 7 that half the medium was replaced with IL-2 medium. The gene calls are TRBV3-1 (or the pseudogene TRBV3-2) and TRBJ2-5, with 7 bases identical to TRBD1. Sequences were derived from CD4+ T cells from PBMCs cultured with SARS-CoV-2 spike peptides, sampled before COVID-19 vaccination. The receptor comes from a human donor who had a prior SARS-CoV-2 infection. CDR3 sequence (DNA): TGTGCCAGCAGCCAAGGACAGGGTTCTGAGACCCAGTACTTC. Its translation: CASSQGQGSETQYF.